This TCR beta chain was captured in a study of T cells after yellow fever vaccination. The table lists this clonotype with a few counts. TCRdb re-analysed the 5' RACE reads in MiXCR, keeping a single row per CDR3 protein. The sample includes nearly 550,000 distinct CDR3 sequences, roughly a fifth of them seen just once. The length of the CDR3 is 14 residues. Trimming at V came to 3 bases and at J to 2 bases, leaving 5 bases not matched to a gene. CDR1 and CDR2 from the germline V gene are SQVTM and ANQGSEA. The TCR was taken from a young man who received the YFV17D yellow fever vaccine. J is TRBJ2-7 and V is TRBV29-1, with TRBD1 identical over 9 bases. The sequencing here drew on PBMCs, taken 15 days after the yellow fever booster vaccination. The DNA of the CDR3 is TGCAGCGTTGAGAGGACAGGGGAGACCTACGAGCAGTACTTC. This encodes CSVERTGETYEQYF.